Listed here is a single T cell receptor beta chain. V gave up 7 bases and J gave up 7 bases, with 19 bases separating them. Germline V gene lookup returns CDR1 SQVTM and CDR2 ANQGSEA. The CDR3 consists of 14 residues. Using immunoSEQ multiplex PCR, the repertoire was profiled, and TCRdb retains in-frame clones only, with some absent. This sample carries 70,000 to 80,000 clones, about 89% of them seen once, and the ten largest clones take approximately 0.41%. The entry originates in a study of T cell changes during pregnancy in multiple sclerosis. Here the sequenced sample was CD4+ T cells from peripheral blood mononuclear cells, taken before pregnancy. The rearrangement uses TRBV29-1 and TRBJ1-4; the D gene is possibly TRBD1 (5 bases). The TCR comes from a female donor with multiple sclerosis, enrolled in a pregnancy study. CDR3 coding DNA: TGCAGCGCCGCCTCGGGACTGCCTCTTGAAAAACTGTTTTTT. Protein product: CSAASGLPLEKLFF.